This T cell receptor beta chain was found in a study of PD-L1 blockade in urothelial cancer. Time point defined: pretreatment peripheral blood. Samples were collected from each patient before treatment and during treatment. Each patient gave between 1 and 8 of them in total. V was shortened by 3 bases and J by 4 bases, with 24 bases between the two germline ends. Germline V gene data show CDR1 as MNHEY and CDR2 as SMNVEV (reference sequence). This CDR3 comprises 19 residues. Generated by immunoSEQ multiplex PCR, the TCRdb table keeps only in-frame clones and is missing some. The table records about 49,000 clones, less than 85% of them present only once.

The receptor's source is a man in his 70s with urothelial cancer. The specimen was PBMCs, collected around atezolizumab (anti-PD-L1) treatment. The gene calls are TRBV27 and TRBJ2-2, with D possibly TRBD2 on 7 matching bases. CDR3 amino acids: CASSFIGREGVPGTGELFF. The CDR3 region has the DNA TGTGCCAGCAGTTTCATTGGGAGGGAGGGGGTCCCTGGCACCGGGGAGCTGTTTTTT.